The source of this T cell receptor beta chain is a study of blood T cell repertoires in COVID-19. On the study more broadly: COVID-19 samples collected from the United States, Italy and Spain covered acute and convalescent phases.

TCRdb's table, derived via immunoSEQ multiplex PCR, lists solely in-frame clones and lacks some. The table shows about 110,000 clones, with approximately 79% occurring only once. V was clipped by 1 base and J by 3 bases, with 9 bases between them. This CDR3 spans 14 amino acids. Germline lookup yields CDR1 MNHNS and CDR2 SASEGT. J is TRBJ1-1 and V is TRBV6-1; D not certain. This TCR derives from a woman of 80 years or more with active or convalescent COVID-19. The sequenced sample was peripheral blood. CDR3 residues: CASSEVPFYTEAFF. CDR3 DNA: TGTGCCAGCAGTGAAGTCCCATTTTACACTGAAGCTTTCTTT.